The 29 T cell receptor beta chains presented below share a single source sample, sequenced in a study of regulatory T cells in long-lasting Graves disease. As for time point: persistent/refractory GD, antithyroid drugs over 5 years with positive TRAb. The authors made the TCR library using RNA they extracted from PBMCs. CDR3 regions were amplified by Arm-PCR using iRepertoire HTBI primers to build TCR beta libraries. TCRdb redid the calling of the multiplex PCR reads with MiXCR, one entry per CDR3 protein. The table lists about 430,000 distinct CDR3 sequences, under 25% of them singletons, with roughly an eighth in the top ten. The source material was peripheral blood mononuclear cells (PBMCs), sampled when the disease was refractory, from a patient treated with antithyroid drugs. The receptors originated from a female donor with Graves disease.

This clonotype was seen at least ten times. J is TRBJ2-7 and V is TRBV10-1; D is uncertain. Germline V gene lookup returns CDR1 WNHNN and CDR2 SYGVQD (reference sequence). The CDR3 has 15 residues. Trimming cost V 5 bases and J 2 bases, with 16 bases left between them. The CDR3 region has the DNA TGCGCCAGCAGTCAATCTCTAGGGCATACCTACGAGCAGTACTTC. Its translation is CASSQSLGHTYEQYF.

This clonotype was counted ten times or more. The chain joins TRBV20-1 to TRBJ1-5; D gene ambiguous. V dropped 6 bases and J dropped 3 bases, with 24 bases sitting between them. This CDR3 has 17 amino acids. Germline lookup yields CDR1 DFQATT and CDR2 SNEGSKA (reference sequence). CDR3 nucleotide sequence: TGCAGTGCCACGACGCGTGGTAGGGAGGGAGTCAATCAGCCCCAGCATTTT. Encoded protein: CSATTRGREGVNQPQHF.

In its sample, this clonotype was seen a few times. The chain carries TRBV5-1 and TRBJ1-5, with D unresolved. The germline V and J ends were trimmed by 2 bases and 3 bases, with 6 bases remaining between them. The CDR3 runs to 13 residues. Germline-derived CDR1 and CDR2 are SGHRS and YFSETQ. As DNA, the CDR3 is TGCGCCAGCAGCTTAGAAACCAATCAGCCCCAGCATTTT. Residues: CASSLETNQPQHF.

A remark on this clonotype: Only one base separates this from a far larger clonotype, so it likely reflects a read error. The chain combines TRBV7-3 with TRBJ1-2; D is uncertain. The CDR3 is 13 residues long. The germline V gene has CDR1 SGHTA and CDR2 FQGTGA. CDR3 sequence reads: CASSLGRNYGYAF. CDR3 nucleotides: TGTGCCAGCAGCTTAGGGAGAAACTATGGCTACGCCTTC.

This clonotype was counted at least ten times. The CDR3 coding sequence is TGTGCCAGTAGTCCAAGGACATCCCCCGCCGGGACTACCTACGAGCAGTACTTC. Encoded protein: CASSPRTSPAGTTYEQYF. This chain joins TRBV19 and TRBJ2-7; TRBD2 matches at 7 bases. CDR3 length: 18 amino acids. Germline V gives CDR1 LNHDA, CDR2 SQIVND (reference sequence). The V and J ends lost 5 bases and 2 bases, in that order; junction bases with no gene match: 18.

There are many counts of this clonotype. The genes are TRBV6-1 and TRBJ2-1; D call uncertain. Trimming stripped 4 bases from V and 6 bases from J, with 16 bases between. The CDR3 is 15 residues long. Germline assignment: CDR1 MNHNS and CDR2 SASEGT. CDR3 loop: CASSVTLMIGNEQFF. CDR3 DNA sequence: TGTGCCAGCAGTGTTACCCTTATGATTGGCAATGAGCAGTTCTTC.

For this clonotype: A single base separates this from a much larger clone, so it may be a read error. The chain is built from TRBV28 and TRBJ2-1, with D uncertain. The germline V gene encodes CDR1 MDHEN and CDR2 SYDVKM. The CDR3 sequence is 16 residues long. Trimming took 2 bases from V and 10 from J, leaving 21 bases between them. The CDR3 spells CASSLLQSENPYEQFF. DNA of the CDR3: TGTGCCAGCAGTTTACTCCAGAGCGAGAACCCCTACGAGCAGTTCTTC.

Many counts were recorded for this clonotype. This chain uses TRBV2 with TRBJ2-7; perhaps TRBD2 as D (6 bases). There are 11 residues in the CDR3. Per the germline V gene, CDR1 is SNHLY and CDR2 is FYNNEI. V was cut by 8 bases and J by 7 bases, with 12 bases left in between. The CDR3 protein is CASVGGREQYF. In DNA form, the CDR3 reads TGTGCCAGCGTGGGAGGTCGGGAGCAGTACTTC.

The CDR3 loop reads CASSEGQSTGELFF. The CDR3 DNA follows: TGCGCCAGCAGCGAGGGACAGAGCACCGGGGAGCTGTTTTTT. The chain recombines TRBV5-1 with TRBJ2-2; 7 bases fit TRBD1. There are 14 residues in the CDR3. J gave up 4 bases and V 4 bases, and 4 bases lay outside the gene matches. CDR1 and CDR2 from the germline V gene are SGHRS and YFSETQ.

As concerns this clonotype: An end of the junction differs from the germline gene, which may be a read error. V and J are TRBV3-1 and TRBJ1-6; D ambiguous. From germline, CDR1 is LGHDT and CDR2 YNNKEL (reference sequence). The CDR3 is made up of 15 amino acids. In nucleotides, the CDR3 is TGTGTCAGCAGCCAATACACGGCGGGCTATTCACCCCTCCACTTT. Protein: CVSSQYTAGYSPLHF.

Ten or more counts support this clonotype. The chain uses TRBV28 and TRBJ2-2; the D is unclear. The CDR3 has 12 amino acids. Germline values: CDR1 MDHEN, CDR2 SYDVKM. Trimming took off 10 bases at V and 6 bases at J, with 12 bases between the two ends. The CDR3 protein is CATDDWAGELFF. The CDR3 DNA follows: TGTGCCACCGACGATTGGGCCGGGGAGCTGTTTTTT.

In regard to this clonotype: It may be a read error: a sequence one base away is much more abundant. The chain links TRBV28 to TRBJ2-7; D gene unclear. Germline V gene lookup returns CDR1 MDHEN and CDR2 SYDVKM. This CDR3 region has 11 residues. The CDR3 region has the DNA TGTGCCAGCAGTTGGGTCTACGGGCAGTACTTC. Its protein product is CASSWVYGQYF.

CDR3 residues: CSAGRGWKSDEQFF. Written as DNA, the CDR3 is TGCAGCGCCGGGAGGGGGTGGAAATCCGATGAGCAGTTCTTC. The chain uses TRBV29-1 and TRBJ2-1; 8 bases agree with TRBD2. CDR1 and CDR2 from the germline V gene are SQVTM and ANQGSEA. The V and J ends lost 7 bases and 8 bases, in that order; junction bases with no gene match: 13. The CDR3 is made up of 14 amino acids.

This clonotype was counted only a few times. This chain joins TRBV28 and TRBJ2-1; 8 nucleotides align to TRBD1. The germline CDR1 and CDR2 sequences are MDHEN and SYDVKM. Trimming cost V 5 bases and J 3 bases; bases outside gene matches: 6. The CDR3 totals 15 residues. This CDR3 is CASSPSGTGYNEQFF. The CDR3 nucleotides are TGTGCCAGCAGTCCGTCCGGGACAGGCTACAATGAGCAGTTCTTC.

This clonotype appeared many times. The J gene is TRBJ2-2, the V gene TRBV12-3 or TRBV12-4, with D uncertain. V lost 1 base and J lost 1, with 4 bases in between. CDR3 length equals 14 residues. In DNA, the CDR3 is TGTGCCAGCAGTTTAGTCAAGAACACCGGGGAGCTGTTTTTT. Residues: CASSLVKNTGELFF.

This clonotype has more than one count but fewer than ten. CDR3 nucleotide sequence: TGTGCCAGCAGTTACTCTAATCTTGCGGGAGCTAACGAGCAGTACTTC. The encoded protein is CASSYSNLAGANEQYF. The V gene is TRBV6-5, the J gene TRBJ2-7; 7 bases line up with TRBD2. The CDR3 runs 16 residues. With 0 bases clipped from V and 5 bases from J, the junction kept 10 bases outside the gene matches. The germline V gene has CDR1 MNHEY and CDR2 SVGAGI.

This clonotype occurred a few times. The germline gene is not matched at one end of the junction; a read error may be the cause. The chain uses TRBV5-1 and TRBJ1-5, with D hard to call. This CDR3 has 14 residues. In germline, CDR1 is SGHRS, CDR2 YFSETQ. The CDR3 loop reads CASSLSWGNQPQHF. In DNA, the CDR3 is TGTGCCAGCAGCTTGTCTTGGGGCAATCAGCCCCAGCATTTT.

There are many counts of this clonotype. This sequence joins TRBV7-9 and TRBJ2-5, with a tentative D call TRBD2 (5 bases). The V gene lost 4 bases and the J gene lost 4 bases, with 13 bases spanning the gap. Germline CDR1 and CDR2: SEHNR and FQNEAQ (reference sequence). The CDR3 consists of 14 residues. CDR3 sequence: CASSYEASRETQYF. CDR3 DNA sequence: TGTGCCAGCAGCTACGAGGCTAGCCGAGAGACCCAGTACTTC.

This clonotype was counted many times. The chain recombines TRBV5-1 with TRBJ2-7; D uncertain. The germline V gene has CDR1 SGHRS and CDR2 YFSETQ. The CDR3 totals 17 residues. V lost 0 bases to trimming and J lost 0 bases, with 16 bases between them. The CDR3 is CASSLVSRPAVSYEQYF. The CDR3 DNA sequence: TGCGCCAGCAGCTTGGTGTCTCGGCCAGCCGTCTCCTACGAGCAGTACTTC.

This clonotype occurred many times. This chain joins TRBV6-5 and TRBJ2-7, with a possible D match to TRBD2 (5 bases). The CDR3 runs 13 residues. CDR1 is MNHEY, CDR2 SVGAGI, per germline. V was trimmed by 4 bases and J by 5 bases, leaving 12 bases between them. The DNA for the CDR3 is TGTGCCAGCAGTTTCCCTAGCAAGAACGAGCAGTACTTC. Translated: CASSFPSKNEQYF.

This clonotype has at least ten counts. This chain joins TRBV27 and TRBJ2-7; D remains unclear. This CDR3 is built from 17 residues. Germline V gives CDR1 MNHEY, CDR2 SMNVEV (reference sequence). The germline V and J ends were trimmed by 5 bases and 3 bases, with 23 bases remaining between them. The CDR3 protein is CASSLSSTVGVYYEQYF. CDR3 DNA: TGTGCCAGCAGTCTCTCATCTACAGTTGGAGTTTACTACGAGCAGTACTTC.

The gene calls are TRBV18 and TRBJ2-7, with D uncertain. V was cut by 0 bases and J by 5 bases, with 17 bases left in between. The germline V gene has CDR1 KGHSH and CDR2 LQKENI. This CDR3 contains 16 residues. CDR3 DNA: TGTGCCAGCTCACCACCTGGTTACCAGCTGGGAAACGAGCAGTACTTC. Translated, it gives CASSPPGYQLGNEQYF.

This clonotype was seen ten or more times. The gene calls are TRBV6-2 or TRBV6-3 and TRBJ2-7, with D tentatively TRBD1 or TRBD2 (5 bases each). Germline values: CDR1 MNHEY, CDR2 SVGEGT. CDR3 length equals 14 residues. Trimming removed 6 bases at V and 3 bases at J, with 15 bases between. CDR3 DNA sequence: TGTGCCAGCAGCCCATTCAGTGGGGGCTACGAGCAGTACTTC. It specifies CASSPFSGGYEQYF.

Ten or more counts support this clonotype. This sequence joins TRBV11-2 and TRBJ2-5; TRBD2 is a possible D gene (5 bases). The CDR3 length is 15 residues. V was shortened by 5 bases and J by 5 bases, with 18 bases between the two germline ends. Per the germline V gene, CDR1 is SGHAT and CDR2 is FQNNGV. The CDR3 protein is CASSPWRATGETQYF. The CDR3 DNA reads TGTGCCAGCAGCCCCTGGCGGGCGACGGGTGAGACCCAGTACTTC.

This clonotype was found a few times. This chain joins TRBV18 and TRBJ2-7; D may correspond to TRBD1 or TRBD2 (5 bases each). The CDR3 covers 14 residues. The V and J ends lost 2 bases and 5 bases respectively, with 13 bases between them. Germline V gene data show CDR1 as KGHSH and CDR2 as LQKENI. DNA of the CDR3: TGTGCCAGCTCACCAGGGACGAAAGGGCACGAGCAGTACTTC. Protein: CASSPGTKGHEQYF.

In this sample, this clonotype turned up a few times. The gene calls are TRBV10-1 and TRBJ2-2; 7 bases fit TRBD1. The CDR3 has 16 residues. V lost 0 bases, J lost 3 bases, and 4 bases stayed unmatched. Germline V gene lookup returns CDR1 WNHNN and CDR2 SYGVQD (reference sequence). The CDR3 reads CASSESRDSHTGELFF. DNA of the CDR3: TGCGCCAGCAGTGAGTCCCGGGACAGCCACACCGGGGAGCTGTTTTTT.

V usage is TRBV30 and J usage is TRBJ2-5, with a weak D call TRBD2 (6 bases). Trimming took off 5 bases at V and 2 bases at J, with 15 bases between the two ends. Germline CDR1 GTSNPN, CDR2 SVGIG (reference sequence). This CDR3 region has 14 residues. The CDR3 region has the DNA TGTGCCTGGTGGGGTAGCGGAGTGCAAGAGACCCAGTACTTC. Protein product: CAWWGSGVQETQYF.

The gene calls are TRBV5-6 and TRBJ1-1, with D tentatively TRBD1 (5 bases). V was shortened by 0 bases and J by 10 bases, with 16 bases between the two germline ends. This CDR3 comprises 14 residues. CDR1 and CDR2 from the germline V gene are SGHDT and YYEEEE. CDR3: CASSLADSRWGAFF. The CDR3 region has the DNA TGTGCCAGCAGCTTGGCCGACAGTCGTTGGGGAGCTTTCTTT.

This clonotype appeared many times. This chain joins TRBV28 and TRBJ1-5; no clear D gene. The CDR3 contains 15 residues. Germline V lookup: CDR1 MDHEN, CDR2 SYDVKM. Trimming took 5 bases from V and 7 from J, leaving 18 bases between them. The CDR3 coding sequence is TGTGCCAGCAGTACGCGTGGGGTGGTCGGCCAGCCCCAGCATTTT. This encodes CASSTRGVVGQPQHF. Full variable domain (rest looked up from reference TRBV28 and TRBJ1-5): DVKVTQSSRYLVKRTGEKVFLECVQDMDHENMFWYRQDPGLGLRLIYFSYDVKMKEKGDIPEGYSVSREKKERFSLILESASTNQTSMYLCASSTRGVVGQPQHFGDGTRLSIL.